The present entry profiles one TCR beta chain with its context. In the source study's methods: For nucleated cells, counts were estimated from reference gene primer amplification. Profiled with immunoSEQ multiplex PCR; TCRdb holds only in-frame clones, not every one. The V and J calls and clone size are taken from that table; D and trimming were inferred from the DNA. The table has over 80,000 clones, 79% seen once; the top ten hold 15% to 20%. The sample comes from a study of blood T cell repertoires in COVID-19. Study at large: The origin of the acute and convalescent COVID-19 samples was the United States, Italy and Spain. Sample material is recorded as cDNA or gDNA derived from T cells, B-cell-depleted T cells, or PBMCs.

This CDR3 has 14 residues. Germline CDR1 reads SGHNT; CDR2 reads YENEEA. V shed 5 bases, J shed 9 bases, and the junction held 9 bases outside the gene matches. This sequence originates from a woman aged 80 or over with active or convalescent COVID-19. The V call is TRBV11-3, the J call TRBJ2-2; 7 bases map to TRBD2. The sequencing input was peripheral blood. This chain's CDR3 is CASSEDSSGRELFF. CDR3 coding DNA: TGTGCCAGCAGCGAAGACTCGAGCGGGAGGGAGCTGTTTTTT.